The 14 T cell receptor beta chains presented below share a single source sample, sequenced in a study of response to subunit inactivated influenza vaccine. TCRdb redid the calling of the RT-PCR reads with MiXCR, one entry per CDR3 protein. The data hold about 180,000 distinct CDR3 sequences, with about 10% observed a single time. Material: non-naive T cells sorted from PBMCs, obtained on the day of vaccination. These receptors were obtained from a man in his fifties who received an inactivated influenza vaccine.

This clonotype has only a few counts. V and J are TRBV7-3 and TRBJ1-5; D call uncertain. The ends were cut back, 5 bases at V and 3 bases at J, with 17 bases in the middle. Germline CDR1 and CDR2: SGHTA and FQGTGA. The CDR3 covers 16 residues. The CDR3 DNA sequence: TGTGCCAGCAGCCCCCCCGGAGGGCAGTACAATCAGCCCCAGCATTTT. Translating gives CASSPPGGQYNQPQHF.

This clonotype was observed many times. The chain uses TRBV7-7 and TRBJ2-5; 8 bases fit TRBD2. Germline V lookup: CDR1 SSHAT, CDR2 FNYEAQ (reference sequence). This CDR3 contains 12 residues. The CDR3 here is CASGELSETQYF. Here the CDR3 DNA reads TGTGCTAGCGGGGAATTATCTGAGACCCAGTACTTC.

This clonotype appeared a few times. V and J are TRBV3-1 and TRBJ2-5; D unclear. Germline CDR1 LGHDT, CDR2 YNNKEL (reference sequence). The CDR3 is 12 residues long. Trimming removed 1 base from V and 5 bases from J, with 5 bases in between. CDR3 amino acids: CASSQVWETQYF. The CDR3 nucleotides are TGTGCCAGCAGCCAAGTTTGGGAGACCCAGTACTTC.

Here the CDR3 DNA reads TGTGCCAGCAGACCCATGGACAGCTCCTACAATGAGCAGTTCTTC. This gives the protein CASRPMDSSYNEQFF. The chain links TRBV28 to TRBJ2-1; D might be TRBD1 (6 bases). Germline V gene data show CDR1 as MDHEN and CDR2 as SYDVKM. The CDR3 length is 15 residues. V lost 6 bases, J lost 0 bases, and 12 bases lay in between.

In its sample, this clonotype was seen a few times. V usage is TRBV6-1 and J usage is TRBJ2-7; D remains ambiguous. The V end lost 6 bases, the J end lost 5 bases, and 17 bases lay between the germline ends. CDR1 MNHNS and CDR2 SASEGT come from the germline V gene. This CDR3 is 14 amino acids long. The CDR3, as DNA: TGTGCCAGCAGACAAAACACGAACCGGCACGAGCAGTACTTC. The encoded protein is CASRQNTNRHEQYF.

About this clonotype itself: At one of its ends the junction is not consistent with the germline gene, which may arise from a read error. The V and J genes are TRBV19 and TRBJ2-1; 11 bases fit TRBD2. Looked up from germline, CDR1 is LNHDA and CDR2 is SQIVND (reference sequence). The CDR3 has 15 amino acids. CDR3 protein: CASRIAGGPYNEQFF. CDR3 in DNA: TGTGCCAGTAGGATAGCGGGAGGGCCATACAATGAGCAGTTCTTC.

This clonotype was detected only once. With a much larger clone just one base away, this may be a read error. The chain uses TRBV20-1 and TRBJ1-1; no firm D call. The germline V gene encodes CDR1 DFQATT and CDR2 SNEGSKA (reference sequence). V shed 6 bases and J shed 1 base, with 9 bases lying between them. The CDR3 has 12 residues. CDR3 loop: CSAANWNTEAFF. The CDR3 coding sequence is TGCAGTGCCGCGAACTGGAACACTGAAGCTTTCTTT.

The CDR3 region is CASSAKGTVHCEQYF. CDR3 DNA sequence: TGTGCCAGCAGCGCGAAAGGGACAGTTCACTGCGAGCAGTACTTC. The gene calls are TRBV9 and TRBJ2-7; 7 positions match TRBD1. Germline CDR1 reads SGDLS; CDR2 reads YYNGEE. The CDR3 totals 15 residues. J gave up 6 bases and V 3 bases, and 12 bases lay outside the gene matches. Variable domain in full (rest from reference TRBV9 and TRBJ2-7): DSGVTQTPKHLITATGQRVTLRCSPRSGDLSVYWYQQSLDQGLQFLIQYYNGEERAKGNILERFSAQQFPDLHSELNLSSLELGDSALYFCASSAKGTVHCEQYFGPGTRLTVT.

The rearrangement uses TRBV5-1 and TRBJ2-6; D remains ambiguous. From germline, CDR1 is SGHRS and CDR2 YFSETQ. Trimming shortened V by 1 base and J by 2 bases, and 7 bases separated the two germline ends. The CDR3 consists of 15 residues. This CDR3 is CASSLRSAGANVLTF. CDR3 DNA: TGCGCCAGCAGCTTGAGGTCAGCTGGGGCCAACGTCCTGACTTTC. The entire variable domain, with the rest obtained from reference TRBV5-1 and TRBJ2-6, is as follows: KAGVTQTPRYLIKTRGQQVTLSCSPISGHRSVSWYQQTPGQGLQFLFEYFSETQRNKGNFPGRFSGRQFSNSRSEMNVSTLELGDSALYLCASSLRSAGANVLTFGAGSRLTVL.

This clonotype occurred a few times. The chain has TRBV7-9 and TRBJ2-7, with D perhaps matching TRBD1 (5 bases). This CDR3 contains 15 residues. Germline V gives CDR1 SEHNR, CDR2 FQNEAQ (reference sequence). The V end was cut by 5 bases, the J end by 5 bases, with 19 bases between. The CDR3 loop reads CASSQTGAGIHEQYF. The CDR3 DNA sequence: TGTGCCAGCAGCCAAACAGGCGCAGGAATCCACGAGCAGTACTTC.

The chain joins TRBV10-3 to TRBJ1-5; no clear D. The germline gives CDR1 ENHRY, CDR2 SYGVKD. This CDR3 has 14 amino acids. V shed 1 base and J shed 1 base, with 5 bases lying between them. The CDR3 is CAISEYDSNQPQHF. The DNA for the CDR3 is TGTGCCATCAGTGAGTATGACAGCAATCAGCCCCAGCATTTT.

V is TRBV6-5 and J is TRBJ1-2, with TRBD1 matching over 7 bases. Per germline, CDR1 MNHEY and CDR2 SVGAGI. The CDR3 is 15 amino acids. The trim removed 1 base at V and 3 bases at J, leaving 5 bases unmatched. The CDR3 sequence: CASSYLTGSDYGYTF. Written as DNA, the CDR3 is TGTGCCAGCAGTTACTTGACAGGGAGTGACTATGGCTACACCTTC.

This clonotype was counted between two and nine times. This rearrangement joins TRBV2 to TRBJ1-2; 7 nucleotides align to TRBD1. Germline V gene sequence: CDR1 SNHLY, CDR2 FYNNEI. CDR3 length: 13 amino acids. Trimming removed 7 bases from V and 5 bases from J; junction bases left unmatched: 7. The CDR3 DNA follows: TGTGCCAGCAACCCGACAGGGAAGTATGGCTACACCTTC. It yields the protein CASNPTGKYGYTF.

The chain uses TRBV4-3 and TRBJ2-1; TRBD1 might be the D (5 bases). CDR1 and CDR2 from the germline V gene are LGHNA and YSLEER. The V end lost 3 bases, the J end lost 0 bases, and 21 bases lay between the germline ends. The CDR3 consists of 19 residues. The CDR3 loop is CASSHANGWTLSSYNEQFF. The CDR3 coding sequence is TGCGCCAGCAGCCACGCTAACGGGTGGACACTGAGCTCCTACAATGAGCAGTTCTTC.